The next 14 T cell receptor beta chains were all read from a single sample in a study of Graves' ophthalmopathy and Graves' hyperthyroidism. From RNA, the CDR3 regions of TCR beta chains were amplified and sequenced. First-round RT-PCR relied on HTBI primers, and a second-round multiplex PCR came next. TCRdb fed the multiplex PCR reads into MiXCR, producing one record per CDR3 protein. The sample contains around 670,000 distinct CDR3 sequences, about 44% of which appear only once. Sequenced material: peripheral blood. All receptors come from an adult man with Graves' ophthalmopathy.

The rearrangement joins TRBV15 to TRBJ1-5; D remains ambiguous. The CDR3 runs 15 residues. Trimming left V 0 bases short and J 3 bases short, with 9 bases between. Germline CDR1 reads LNHNV; CDR2 reads YYDKDF (reference sequence). The CDR3 region has the DNA TGTGCCACCAGCAGAGATCCGGAAAACAATCAGCCCCAGCATTTT. Protein product: CATSRDPENNQPQHF. Looking up the rest from reference TRBV15 and TRBJ1-5 gives the full variable domain: DAMVIQNPRYQVTQFGKPVTLSCSQTLNHNVMYWYQQKSSQAPKLLFHYYDKDFNNEADTPDNFQSRRPNTSFCFLDIRSPGLGDTAMYLCATSRDPENNQPQHFGDGTRLSIL.

Notes on this clonotype: At one end, the junction sequence differs from germline, possibly due to a read error. J is TRBJ2-5 and V is TRBV7-9, with D perhaps being TRBD1 or TRBD2 (5 bases each). CDR3 length: 12 residues. Germline CDR1 SEHNR, CDR2 FQNEAQ (reference sequence). The CDR3 nucleotides are TGTGCCAGCAGCTTAATAGCCGGGGCAGGGTGGTTC. Amino acids: CASSLIAGAGWF.

This clonotype turned up a few times. Written as DNA, the CDR3 is TGTGCCAGCAGTATTACAGGGCTTGGGACTGAAGCTTTCTTT. It specifies CASSITGLGTEAFF. The rearrangement joins TRBV5-5 to TRBJ1-1; tentative D call: TRBD1 (6 bases). Trimming cost V 5 bases and J 5 bases, with 16 bases left between them. The CDR3 covers 14 residues. CDR1 and CDR2 from the germline V gene are SGHKS and YYEKEE (reference sequence).

This clonotype was seen many times. CDR3 bases: TGTGCCAGCAGTTTACGCGGAGGCGATCAGCCCCAGCATTTT. The encoded protein is CASSLRGGDQPQHF. The V call is TRBV12-3 or TRBV12-4, the J call TRBJ1-5, with D unresolved. The CDR3 contains 14 residues. Between the trimmed V and J ends, which lost 2 bases and 5 bases, there was a span of 10 bases.

This clonotype was found many times. The chain joins TRBV2 to TRBJ1-1; no definite D call. Trimming took 10 bases from V and 0 from J, leaving 9 bases between them. CDR3 length: 12 residues. Germline CDR1 is SNHLY and CDR2 is FYNNEI. The CDR3 is CATRLLNTEAFF. CDR3 nucleotide sequence: TGTGCCACCAGGCTTTTGAACACTGAAGCTTTCTTT. The full variable domain, completed using reference TRBV2 and TRBJ1-1, is EPEVTQTPSHQVTQMGQEVILRCVPISNHLYFYWYRQILGQKVEFLVSFYNNEISEKSEIFDDQFSVERPDGSNFTLKIRSTKLEDSAMYFCATRLLNTEAFFGQGTRLTVV.

The genes are TRBV4-3 and TRBJ2-7; D is ambiguous. V was shortened by 1 base and J by 6 bases, with 16 bases between the two germline ends. CDR3 size: 15 residues. Per the germline V gene, CDR1 is LGHNA and CDR2 is YSLEER. CDR3 in amino acids: CASSQGSPRTSEQYF. CDR3 bases: TGCGCCAGCAGCCAAGGATCCCCCAGGACCTCCGAGCAGTACTTC.

The chain uses TRBV29-1 and TRBJ1-5; TRBD1 agrees at 10 bases. The V gene's germline CDR1 is SQVTM and CDR2 ANQGSEA. The trim removed 4 bases at V and 3 bases at J, leaving 3 bases unmatched. This CDR3 comprises 14 residues. CDR3 region: CSVGTGGSNQPQHF. DNA for the CDR3: TGCAGCGTTGGGACAGGGGGATCCAATCAGCCCCAGCATTTT.

V gene TRBV20-1 combines with J gene TRBJ1-4; D remains ambiguous. This CDR3 region has 14 residues. Trimming removed 2 bases at V and 8 bases at J, with 15 bases between. Germline loops: CDR1 DFQATT, CDR2 SNEGSKA (reference sequence). For the CDR3, the DNA is TGCAGTGCTAGACCTTCCGACGGGGAGGAAAAACTGTTTTTT. Encoded protein: CSARPSDGEEKLFF.

The genes are TRBV7-9 and TRBJ2-2; D may match TRBD1 or TRBD2 (6 bases each). The germline gives CDR1 SEHNR, CDR2 FQNEAQ (reference sequence). V was shortened by 4 bases and J by 0 bases, with 12 bases between the two germline ends. The CDR3 contains 16 residues. CDR3 protein: CASSSEGGTNTGELFF. For the CDR3, the DNA is TGTGCCAGCAGCTCAGAGGGGGGTACGAACACCGGGGAGCTGTTTTTT.

The chain has TRBV20-1 and TRBJ2-7, with TRBD2 matching over 7 bases. This CDR3 region has 15 residues. With V trimmed by 4 bases and J by 4 bases, 13 bases remained unmatched. CDR1 is DFQATT and CDR2 is SNEGSKA in the germline V gene (reference sequence). CDR3 sequence (DNA): TGCAGTGCTACCCTTTTCGCGGGAGCGTCATACGAGCAGTACTTC. This gives the protein CSATLFAGASYEQYF.

V is TRBV4-1 and J is TRBJ1-4; no reliable D call. The CDR3 has 13 amino acids. V lost 0 bases and J lost 9, with 8 bases in between. CDR1 and CDR2 (germline): MGHRA, YSYEKL. The CDR3 DNA is TGCGCCAGCAGCCAAGATGCCTCTCAAAAACTGTTTTTT. It translates to CASSQDASQKLFF.

This clonotype was found many times. The chain recombines TRBV15 with TRBJ2-2, with 7 bases fitting TRBD1. The CDR3 has 14 amino acids. Germline V CDR1 and CDR2: LNHNV, YYDKDF (reference sequence). V lost 7 bases and J lost 4; bases outside the gene matches: 6. The DNA for the CDR3 is TGTGCCACCACCCTGGACAGGATCACCGGGGAGCTGTTTTTT. Translation gives CATTLDRITGELFF.

This clonotype was counted many times. The CDR3 region is CASSRGRRSGANVLTF. The CDR3 bases are TGTGCCAGCAGTCGGGGTCGCCGCTCTGGGGCCAACGTCCTGACTTTC. The rearrangement uses TRBV7-9 and TRBJ2-6, with D possibly being TRBD2 (5 bases). Germline CDR1 SEHNR, CDR2 FQNEAQ (reference sequence). The CDR3 runs 16 residues. Trimming took off 6 bases at V and 0 bases at J, with 12 bases between the two ends.

The table lists this clonotype with many counts. This rearrangement joins TRBV19 to TRBJ1-2; the match to TRBD1 covers 7 bases. From germline, CDR1 is LNHDA and CDR2 SQIVND (reference sequence). Trimming at V came to 7 bases and at J to 4 bases, leaving 6 bases not matched to a gene. The CDR3 has 13 amino acids. As DNA, the CDR3 is TGTGCCAGTACGGGACAGCCGAGCTATGGCTACACCTTC. Translated: CASTGQPSYGYTF. Filled out from reference TRBV19 and TRBJ1-2, the complete variable domain reads DGGITQSPKYLFRKEGQNVTLSCEQNLNHDAMYWYRQDPGQGLRLIYYSQIVNDFQKGDIAEGYSVSREKKESFPLTVTSAQKNPTAFYLCASTGQPSYGYTFGSGTRLTVV.